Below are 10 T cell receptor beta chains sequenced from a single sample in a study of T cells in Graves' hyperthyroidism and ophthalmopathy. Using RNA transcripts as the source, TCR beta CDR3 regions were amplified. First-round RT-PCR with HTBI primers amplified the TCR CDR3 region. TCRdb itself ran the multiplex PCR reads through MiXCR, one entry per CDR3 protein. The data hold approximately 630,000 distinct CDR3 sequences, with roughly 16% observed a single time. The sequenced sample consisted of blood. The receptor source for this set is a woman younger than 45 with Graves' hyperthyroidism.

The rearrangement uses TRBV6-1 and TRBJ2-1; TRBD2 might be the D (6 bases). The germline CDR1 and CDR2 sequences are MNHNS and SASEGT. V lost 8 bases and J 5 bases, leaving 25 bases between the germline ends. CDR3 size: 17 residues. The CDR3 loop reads CASPHGPRIAEDNEQFF. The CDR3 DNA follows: TGTGCCAGCCCTCACGGGCCACGAATAGCGGAGGACAATGAGCAGTTCTTC.

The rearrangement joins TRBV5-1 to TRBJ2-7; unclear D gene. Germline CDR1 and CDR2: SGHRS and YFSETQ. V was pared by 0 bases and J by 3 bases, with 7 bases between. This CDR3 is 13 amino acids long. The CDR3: CASSLAQDYEQYF. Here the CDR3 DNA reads TGCGCCAGCAGCTTGGCCCAAGACTACGAGCAGTACTTC.

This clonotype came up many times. The CDR3 DNA reads as TGTGCCAGCAGTTTACCTGGGAGGGCCTACAATGAGCAGTTCTTC. Its protein product is CASSLPGRAYNEQFF. This rearrangement joins TRBV12-3 or TRBV12-4 to TRBJ2-1; 7 nucleotides align to TRBD2. The CDR3 sequence is 15 residues long. V dropped 2 bases and J dropped 2; count of bases not matched to a gene: 3.

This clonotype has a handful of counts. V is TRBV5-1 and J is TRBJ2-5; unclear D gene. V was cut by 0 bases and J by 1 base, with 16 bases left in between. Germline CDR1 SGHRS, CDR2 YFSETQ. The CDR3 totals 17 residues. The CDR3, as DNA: TGCGCCAGCAGCTTGGCCCGCGGTGGAAGCGCCCAAGAGACCCAGTACTTC. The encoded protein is CASSLARGGSAQETQYF.

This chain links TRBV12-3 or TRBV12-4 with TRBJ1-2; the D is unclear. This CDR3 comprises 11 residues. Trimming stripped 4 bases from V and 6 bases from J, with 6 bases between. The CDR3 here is CASSSSDGYTF. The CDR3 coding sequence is TGTGCCAGCAGTTCCTCCGATGGCTACACCTTC.

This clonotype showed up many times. Written as DNA, the CDR3 is TGCAGTGCTAGGGGAGAGGGGGCGCGAACAGATACGCAGTATTTT. This gives the protein CSARGEGARTDTQYF. The chain couples TRBV20-1 to TRBJ2-3, with 7 bases lining up with TRBD1. CDR3 length: 15 residues. Germline V CDR1 and CDR2: DFQATT, SNEGSKA (reference sequence). The V gene end was trimmed by 3 bases and the J gene end by 3 bases; junction bases not matched to a gene: 9.

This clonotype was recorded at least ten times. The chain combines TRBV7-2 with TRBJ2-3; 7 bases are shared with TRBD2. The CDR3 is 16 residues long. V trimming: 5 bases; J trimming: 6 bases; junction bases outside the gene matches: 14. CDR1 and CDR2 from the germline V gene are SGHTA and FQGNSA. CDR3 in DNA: TGTGCCAGCAGCGAGATAGCGGGTTACGGAGCGGATACGCAGTATTTT. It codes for CASSEIAGYGADTQYF.

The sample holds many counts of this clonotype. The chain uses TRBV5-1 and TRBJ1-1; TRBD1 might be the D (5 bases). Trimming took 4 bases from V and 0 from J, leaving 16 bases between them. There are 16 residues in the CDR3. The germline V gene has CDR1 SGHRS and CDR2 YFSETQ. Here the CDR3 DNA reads TGCGCCAGCAGCCGACGGGACGGCCTAATGAACACTGAAGCTTTCTTT. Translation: CASSRRDGLMNTEAFF.

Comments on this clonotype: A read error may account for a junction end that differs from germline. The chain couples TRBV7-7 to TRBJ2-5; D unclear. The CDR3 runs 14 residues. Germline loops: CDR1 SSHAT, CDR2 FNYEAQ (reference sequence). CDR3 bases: TGTGCTAGCAGCTTGCGAAGTTTACAAGAGACCCAGTACTTC. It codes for CASSLRSLQETQYF.

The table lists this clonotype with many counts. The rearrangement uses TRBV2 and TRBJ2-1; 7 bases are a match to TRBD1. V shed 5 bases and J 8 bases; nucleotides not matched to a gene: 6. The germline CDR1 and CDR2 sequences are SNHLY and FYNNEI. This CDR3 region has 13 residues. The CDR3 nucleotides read TGTGCCAGCAGTTCGGGGACAGTCGATGAGCAGTTCTTC. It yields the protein CASSSGTVDEQFF.